These T cell receptor beta chains were read from a single sample in a study of vaccination and CD4 T cells after COVID-19. Their recognized antigens are unknown. TCRdb recomputed calls from the PCR reads with MiXCR, one row per CDR3 protein. In the table there are some 11,000 distinct CDR3 sequences, around a third of which are singletons. This specimen was CD4+ T cells from blood, cultured in vitro, taken before SARS-CoV-2 vaccination. Receptors were obtained from a human donor who received a COVID-19 vaccine. Both conserved end residues are part of each CDR3. A D gene is named only where the DNA matches it firmly. Some rows have no size entry. The others give once, few or many, or a class for an expanded clone.

size	V	D	J	CDR3	DNA
few	TRBV6-5	TRBD1	TRBJ1-6	CASSYSGTGNSPLHF	TGTGCCAGCAGTTACTCGGGGACAGGGAATTCACCCCTCCACTTT
few	TRBV6-7	NA	TRBJ1-5	CASHGGGDNLEFTPQHF	TGTGCCTCTCACGGGGGTGGGGACAACCTAGAATTCACGCCCCAGCATTTT
NA	TRBV6-1	NA	TRBJ2-7	CASSPALSGYEQYF	TGTGCCAGCAGTCCGGCCTTATCGGGTTACGAGCAGTACTTC
few	TRBV29-1	TRBD1	TRBJ1-2	CSVRQGYYGYTF	TGCAGCGTTCGACAGGGCTACTATGGCTACACCTTC
few	TRBV5-4	NA	TRBJ2-3	CASSLDGGADTQYF	TGTGCCAGCAGCTTGGACGGGGGAGCAGATACGCAGTATTTT
NA	TRBV6-1	TRBD1	TRBJ1-3	CATSRQGGGNTIYF	TGTGCCACCAGTCGACAGGGAGGTGGAAACACCATATATTTT
NA	TRBV5-1	TRBD1	TRBJ2-6	CASSSTGGRNGANVLTF	TGCGCCAGCAGCTCGACAGGGGGAAGAAACGGGGCCAACGTCCTGACTTTC
NA	TRBV12-3/TRBV12-4	TRBD2	TRBJ2-7	CASSLAGGNYEQYF	TGTGCCAGCAGTTTAGCGGGAGGGAACTACGAGCAGTACTTC
NA	TRBV19	NA	TRBJ2-1	CASSIGAGPVSNNEQFF	TGTGCCAGTAGTATAGGGGCAGGACCGGTATCTAACAATGAGCAGTTCTTC
few	TRBV5-8	NA	TRBJ1-2	CASSFMDRANYGYTF	TGTGCCAGCAGCTTCATGGACCGAGCTAACTATGGCTACACCTTC
few	TRBV23-1	NA	TRBJ1-5	CASSPPRGNQPQHF	TGCGCCAGCAGCCCTCCCCGGGGGAATCAGCCCCAGCATTTT
NA	TRBV7-3	NA	TRBJ1-2	CASSPWLISRGDYGYTF	TGTGCCAGCAGCCCCTGGCTTATTTCTAGGGGAGACTATGGCTACACCTTC
medium-sized	TRBV19	NA	TRBJ1-2	CASSVPSSYGYTF	TGTGCCAGTAGTGTGCCTAGCTCGTATGGCTACACCTTC
NA	TRBV30	NA	TRBJ1-6	CAWSETNFRSPLHF	TGTGCCTGGAGTGAAACCAATTTTCGTTCACCCCTCCACTTT
few	TRBV2	NA	TRBJ1-1	CASTRQQRGRGYTEAFF	TGTGCCAGCACCAGACAGCAACGGGGGAGGGGGTACACTGAAGCTTTCTTT